This passage covers 15 T cell receptor beta chains from one sample sequenced in a study of cytomegalovirus exposure and HLA in healthy donors. Use of 60 Vbeta and 13 Jbeta primers characterized the PCR. Sequenced by immunoSEQ multiplex PCR; TCRdb stores in-frame clones only, minus some. This table has about 190,000 clones, 82% appearing once. The specimen was PBMCs. The source of these receptors is a woman aged 18-30 years in good health and CMV-seronegative.

The J gene is TRBJ2-7, the V gene TRBV20-1; 7 nucleotides line up with TRBD2. In germline, CDR1 is DFQATT, CDR2 SNEGSKA (reference sequence). This CDR3 is built from 11 residues. CDR3 sequence (DNA): TGCAGAGTTGGAGGGACTATTGAGCAGTACTTC. Translated: CRVGGTIEQYF.

The chain couples TRBV6-5 to TRBJ2-2, with D uncertain. CDR1 is MNHEY and CDR2 is SVGAGI in the germline V gene. The CDR3 is 14 residues long. V was pared by 8 bases and J by 5 bases, with 15 bases between. The CDR3 DNA reads as TGTGCCAGCGGAGTTACGAGAGAGACCGGGGAGCTGTTTTTT. Its protein is CASGVTRETGELFF.

This clone was seen once. The J gene is TRBJ2-1, the V gene TRBV5-6; 13 nucleotides agree with TRBD2. Germline V CDR1 and CDR2: SGHDT, YYEEEE. The CDR3 loop spans 15 amino acids. The V gene end was trimmed by 4 bases and the J gene end by 5 bases; junction bases not matched to a gene: 3. The CDR3: CASSGGLAGNNEQFF. The CDR3 DNA follows: TGTGCCAGCAGCGGGGGACTAGCGGGAAACAATGAGCAGTTCTTC.

This chain connects TRBV10-1 to TRBJ2-1, with D maybe TRBD1 (6 bases). Looked up from germline, CDR1 is WNHNN and CDR2 is SYGVQD (reference sequence). V was cut by 3 bases and J by 8 bases, with 14 bases left in between. The CDR3 extends over 14 amino acids. The CDR3 DNA reads as TGCGCCAGCAGTGAAGGCAGGGGCGAGGATGAGCAGTTCTTC. Its translation is CASSEGRGEDEQFF.

V and J are TRBV28 and TRBJ2-3; possible D gene TRBD1, 7 bases. CDR3 length: 14 residues. Germline values: CDR1 MDHEN, CDR2 SYDVKM. Trimming stripped 7 bases from V and 6 bases from J, with 17 bases between. CDR3: CASNGRGERDTQYF. The CDR3 bases are TGTGCCAGCAACGGCAGGGGGGAGAGGGATACGCAGTATTTT.

The V call is TRBV5-6, the J call TRBJ2-5; D is possibly TRBD1 (6 bases). Germline loops: CDR1 SGHDT, CDR2 YYEEEE. Trimming pared 1 base from V and 4 bases from J, leaving 8 bases between. The CDR3 contains 13 residues. This chain's CDR3 is CASSLNRAETQYF. CDR3 coding DNA: TGTGCCAGCAGCTTGAACAGGGCAGAGACCCAGTACTTC.

The chain combines TRBV4-1 with TRBJ2-3; D gene ambiguous. The germline V gene has CDR1 MGHRA and CDR2 YSYEKL. This CDR3 is built from 12 residues. V lost 0 bases, J lost 6 bases, and 4 bases lay in between. This chain's CDR3 is CASSQDRDTQYF. The CDR3 DNA reads as TGCGCCAGCAGCCAAGATCGGGATACGCAGTATTTT.

The chain employs TRBV7-9 and TRBJ2-3; perhaps TRBD2 as D (5 bases). Trimming pared 5 bases from V and 3 bases from J, leaving 9 bases between. CDR3 length: 13 amino acids. The germline gives CDR1 SEHNR, CDR2 FQNEAQ (reference sequence). This chain's CDR3 is CASSNRGTDTQYF. The CDR3 bases are TGTGCCAGCAGCAATCGGGGTACAGATACGCAGTATTTT.

This CDR3 reads CASSKFQGDDFSSYEQYF. The CDR3 nucleotides are TGTGCCAGCTCAAAGTTTCAGGGGGATGACTTTAGCTCCTACGAGCAGTACTTC. The chain has TRBV18 and TRBJ2-7; 7 bases align to TRBD1. CDR1 KGHSH and CDR2 LQKENI come from the germline V gene. There are 18 residues in the CDR3. J was trimmed by 0 bases and V by 5 bases; bases with no gene match: 16.

V and J are TRBV5-8 and TRBJ2-1; D not certain. From germline, CDR1 is SGHTS and CDR2 YDEGEE. Trimming took 0 bases from V and 0 from J, leaving 13 bases between them. The CDR3 covers 17 residues. The CDR3 sequence is CASSLELLVSSYNEQFF. CDR3 nucleotides: TGTGCCAGCAGCTTGGAGTTATTAGTGTCCTCCTACAATGAGCAGTTCTTC.

The V gene is TRBV6-1, the J gene TRBJ2-7; 9 bases match TRBD2. CDR3 length: 16 residues. V was pared by 4 bases and J by 6 bases, with 13 bases of the junction left unmatched. Germline V gene sequence: CDR1 MNHNS, CDR2 SASEGT. CDR3 DNA sequence: TGTGCCAGCAGTGGCGTTGGCGGGGGGGCTAATCTCGAGCAGTACTTC. Translated: CASSGVGGGANLEQYF.

The genes are TRBV7-9 and TRBJ2-1; D is uncertain. The CDR3 covers 13 residues. Per germline, CDR1 SEHNR and CDR2 FQNEAQ (reference sequence). The V end was cut by 3 bases, the J end by 8 bases, with 11 bases between. The DNA of the CDR3 is TGTGCCAGCAGCTTGCGACTGTTTGATGAGCAGTTCTTC. Its protein is CASSLRLFDEQFF.

V is TRBV6-5 and J is TRBJ2-5; D is possibly TRBD1 or TRBD2 (7 bases each). This CDR3 contains 12 residues. V gave up 10 bases and J gave up 4 bases, with 13 bases separating them. The germline V gene encodes CDR1 MNHEY and CDR2 SVGAGI. In nucleotides, the CDR3 is TGTGCCACCAGGGGGGAGGGAGAGACCCAGTACTTC. This gives the protein CATRGEGETQYF.

The CDR3: CASSLASGGSNTDTQYF. The CDR3 DNA reads TGTGCCAGCAGCTTGGCGAGCGGGGGGTCGAACACAGATACGCAGTATTTT. J is TRBJ2-3 and V is TRBV5-4; the match to TRBD2 covers 9 bases. Germline trimming cut 0 bases from V and 2 bases from J; bases unmatched to any gene: 7. The CDR3 spans 17 residues. The germline CDR1 and CDR2 sequences are SGHNT and YYREEE (reference sequence).

The chain recombines TRBV30 with TRBJ1-5; TRBD1 aligns across 11 bases. From germline, CDR1 is GTSNPN and CDR2 SVGIG (reference sequence). V gave up 5 bases and J gave up 4 bases; unmatched junction bases: 4. The CDR3 is 14 amino acids. Written as DNA, the CDR3 is TGTGCCTGGTCCGGGACAGGGGGGAATCAGCCCCAGCATTTT. Protein sequence: CAWSGTGGNQPQHF.